The entry below describes one TCR beta chain. The antigen is undetermined. The V and J ends lost 4 bases and 0 bases, in that order; junction bases with no gene match: 18. This CDR3 has 19 amino acids. Germline V gives CDR1 SGDLS, CDR2 YYNGEE. Profiled with immunoSEQ multiplex PCR; TCRdb holds only in-frame clones, not every one. The sample includes 150,000 or so clones, around nine tenths seen only once; the top ten take roughly 1.3%. These data originate in a study of cytomegalovirus exposure and HLA in healthy donors. The study's findings and limits: Reports indicated that the classifier achieved high specificity and sensitivity in diagnosing cytomegalovirus status. In vitro assays verified that three CMV-associated chains recognized CMV antigens specifically. A subsequent analysis found that TCR clusters from the first cohort also tended to co-occur in the 120 or so validation repertoires, with about 94% of cluster scores above 0.

The clonotype comes from a woman in her thirties in good health and CMV-seronegative. Input material: PBMCs. The chain carries TRBV9 and TRBJ2-7; TRBD2 matches at 8 bases. Written as DNA, the CDR3 is TGTGCCAGCAGCCAACACCACGACCTTAGCGGGGCCTTCTCCTACGAGCAGTACTTC. It is translated as CASSQHHDLSGAFSYEQYF. Drawing the rest from reference TRBV9 and TRBJ2-7, the complete variable domain is DSGVTQTPKHLITATGQRVTLRCSPRSGDLSVYWYQQSLDQGLQFLIQYYNGEERAKGNILERFSAQQFPDLHSELNLSSLELGDSALYFCASSQHHDLSGAFSYEQYFGPGTRLTVT.